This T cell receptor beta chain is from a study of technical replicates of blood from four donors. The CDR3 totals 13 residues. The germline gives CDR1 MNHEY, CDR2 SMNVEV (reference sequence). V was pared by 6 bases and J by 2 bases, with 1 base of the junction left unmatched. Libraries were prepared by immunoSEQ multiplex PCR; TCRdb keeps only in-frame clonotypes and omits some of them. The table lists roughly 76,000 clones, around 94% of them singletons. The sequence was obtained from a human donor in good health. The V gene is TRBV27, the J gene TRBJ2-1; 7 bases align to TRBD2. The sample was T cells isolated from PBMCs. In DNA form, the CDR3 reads TGTGCCAGCAGGACTAGCCCCTACAATGAGCAGTTCTTC. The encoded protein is CASRTSPYNEQFF.